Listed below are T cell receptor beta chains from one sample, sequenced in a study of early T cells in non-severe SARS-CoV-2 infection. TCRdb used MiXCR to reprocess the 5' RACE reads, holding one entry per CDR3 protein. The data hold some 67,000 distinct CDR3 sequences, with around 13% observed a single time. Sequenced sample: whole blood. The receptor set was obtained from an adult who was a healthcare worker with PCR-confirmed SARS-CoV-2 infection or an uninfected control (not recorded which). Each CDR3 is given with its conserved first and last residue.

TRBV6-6 CASSYTEGLAGQETQYF
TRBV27 CASSPRGETQYF
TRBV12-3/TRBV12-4 CASSLNPTGGKYGYTF
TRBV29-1 CSVPPTNTEAFF
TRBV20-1 CSAPPPGGPETQYF
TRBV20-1 CSARVTAGGYEQYF
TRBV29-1 CSVGEGSNQPQHF
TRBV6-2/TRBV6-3 CASSYPTTTGELFF
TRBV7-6 CASSLARSGNTIYF
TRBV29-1 CSVEHPNTGELFF
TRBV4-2 CASSPGPGVPQF
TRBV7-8 CASSLTWGGANVLTF
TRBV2 CASNLGRNSNQPQHF
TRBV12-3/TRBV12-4 CASSFGRDLLGYTF
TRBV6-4 CASSERAYNEQFF
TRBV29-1 CSVGQGSEQYF
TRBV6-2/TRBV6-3 CSGRAGGNNEQFF
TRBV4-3 CASSQAQGAYYGYTF
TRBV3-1 CASSQAPLQVYGYTF
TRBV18 CASSQGTNTEAFF
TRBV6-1 CASSEGGNSYEQYF
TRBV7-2 CASSLTTGTSSYEQYF
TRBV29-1 CSARTGSTDTQYF
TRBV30 CAWSVGTSGDSTDTQYF
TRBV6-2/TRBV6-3 CASSYDTYTDTQYF
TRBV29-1 CSVAGANSYEQYF
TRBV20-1 CSARDSGGPKTEAFF
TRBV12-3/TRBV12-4 CASSLLAPAGELFF
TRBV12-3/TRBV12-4 CASSPPGGWGETQYF
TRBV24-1 CATSDPRGAVDTQYF
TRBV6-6 CASSDAVLPEAFF
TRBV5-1 CASYSPTSAYEQYF
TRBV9 CASSVGLAGGTGELFF
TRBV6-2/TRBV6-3 CASSPGRAVKNIQYF
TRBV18 CASSPSTGMKHF
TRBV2 CASSGLIYNEQFF
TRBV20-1 CSAVTSGLTYEQYF
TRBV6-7 CASSYDHIPTEAFF
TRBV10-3 CAISLDRETPQETQYF
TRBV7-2 CASSLGINNEQFF
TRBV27 CASRVLSGGRTEAFF
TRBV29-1 CSVEEGGETQYF
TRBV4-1 CASSQETGRTTGELFF
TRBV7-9 CASSFKAVAEAFF
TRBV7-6 CASSLAGDYEQYF